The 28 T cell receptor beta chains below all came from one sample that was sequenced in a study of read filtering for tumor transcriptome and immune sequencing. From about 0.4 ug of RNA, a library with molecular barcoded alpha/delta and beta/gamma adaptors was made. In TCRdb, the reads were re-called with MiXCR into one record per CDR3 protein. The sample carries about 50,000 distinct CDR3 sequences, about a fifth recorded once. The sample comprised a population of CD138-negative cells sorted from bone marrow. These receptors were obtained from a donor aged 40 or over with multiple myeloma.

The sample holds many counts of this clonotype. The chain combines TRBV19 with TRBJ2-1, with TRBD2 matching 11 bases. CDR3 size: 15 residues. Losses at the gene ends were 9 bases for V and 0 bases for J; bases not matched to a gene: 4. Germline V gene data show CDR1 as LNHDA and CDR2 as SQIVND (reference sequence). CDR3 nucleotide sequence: TGTGCCAGCTCTAGCGGGAGGTTCTCCTACAATGAGCAGTTCTTC. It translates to CASSSGRFSYNEQFF.

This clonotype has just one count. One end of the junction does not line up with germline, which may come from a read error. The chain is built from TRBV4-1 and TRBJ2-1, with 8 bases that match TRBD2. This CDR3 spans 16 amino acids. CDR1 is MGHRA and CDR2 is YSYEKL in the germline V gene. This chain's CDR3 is CSSIPPSGSYYNEQFF. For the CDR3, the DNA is TGCTCCAGCATCCCACCAAGCGGGAGTTACTACAATGAGCAGTTCTTC.

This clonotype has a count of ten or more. CDR3 sequence: CASTKDGSGSLYEQYF. The CDR3 nucleotides read TGTGCCAGCACCAAGGATGGTAGCGGGAGCCTCTACGAGCAGTACTTC. The chain combines TRBV6-2 or TRBV6-3 with TRBJ2-7; 9 nucleotides match TRBD2. Germline CDR1 and CDR2: MNHEY and SVGEGT. CDR3 length equals 16 residues. With 7 bases clipped from V and 3 bases from J, the junction kept 13 bases outside the gene matches.

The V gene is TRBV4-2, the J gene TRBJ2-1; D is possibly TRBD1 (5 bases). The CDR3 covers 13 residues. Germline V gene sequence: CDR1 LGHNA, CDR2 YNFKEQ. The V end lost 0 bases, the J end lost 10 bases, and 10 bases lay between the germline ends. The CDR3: CASSQDQGREQFF. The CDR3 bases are TGTGCCAGCAGCCAAGATCAGGGCAGGGAGCAGTTCTTC.

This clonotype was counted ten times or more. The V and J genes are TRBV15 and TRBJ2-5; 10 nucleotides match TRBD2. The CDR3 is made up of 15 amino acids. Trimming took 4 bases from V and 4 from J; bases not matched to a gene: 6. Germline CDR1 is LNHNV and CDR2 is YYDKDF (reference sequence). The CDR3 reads CATSIEREGPETQYF. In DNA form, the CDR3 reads TGTGCCACCAGCATTGAGCGGGAGGGCCCAGAGACCCAGTACTTC.

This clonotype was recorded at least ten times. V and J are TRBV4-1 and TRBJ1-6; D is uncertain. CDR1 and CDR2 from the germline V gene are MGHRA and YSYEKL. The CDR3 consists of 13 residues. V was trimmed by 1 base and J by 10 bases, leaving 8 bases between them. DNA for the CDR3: TGCGCCAGCAGCCAAGCCAGTTTGTCACCCCTCCACTTT. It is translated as CASSQASLSPLHF.

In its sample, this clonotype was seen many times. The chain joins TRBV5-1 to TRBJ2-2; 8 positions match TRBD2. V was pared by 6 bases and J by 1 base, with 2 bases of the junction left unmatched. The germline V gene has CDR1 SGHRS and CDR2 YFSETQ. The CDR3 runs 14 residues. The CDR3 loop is CASTGGLNTGELFF. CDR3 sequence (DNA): TGCGCCAGCACGGGAGGGTTGAACACCGGGGAGCTGTTTTTT.

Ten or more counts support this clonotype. The CDR3: CASRVRDGYGYTF. Written as DNA, the CDR3 is TGTGCCAGCAGAGTCCGGGACGGATATGGCTACACCTTC. The J gene is TRBJ1-2, the V gene TRBV6-5, with D perhaps matching TRBD1 (5 bases). This CDR3 has 13 residues. V was clipped by 6 bases and J by 5 bases, with 13 bases between them. The germline CDR1 and CDR2 sequences are MNHEY and SVGAGI.

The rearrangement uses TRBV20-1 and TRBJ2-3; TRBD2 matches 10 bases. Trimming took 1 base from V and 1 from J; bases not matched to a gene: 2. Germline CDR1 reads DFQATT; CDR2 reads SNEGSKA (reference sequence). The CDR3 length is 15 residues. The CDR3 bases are TGCAGTGCTAGAGCAGGGACTAGCGGCACAGATACGCAGTATTTT. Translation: CSARAGTSGTDTQYF.

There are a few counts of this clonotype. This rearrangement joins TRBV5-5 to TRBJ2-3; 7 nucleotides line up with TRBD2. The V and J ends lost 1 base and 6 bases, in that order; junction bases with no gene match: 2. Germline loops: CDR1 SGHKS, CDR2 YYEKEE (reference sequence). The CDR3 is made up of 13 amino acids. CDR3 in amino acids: CASSLMGGDTQYF. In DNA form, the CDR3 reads TGTGCCAGCAGCTTGATGGGGGGGGATACGCAGTATTTT.

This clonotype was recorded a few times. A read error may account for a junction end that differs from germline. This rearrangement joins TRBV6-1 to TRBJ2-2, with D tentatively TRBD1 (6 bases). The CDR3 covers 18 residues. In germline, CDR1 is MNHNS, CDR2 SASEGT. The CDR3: CASREPGQRLSNTRELFF. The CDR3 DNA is TGTGCCAGCAGAGAGCCCGGACAGAGACTATCGAACACCCGGGAGCTGTTTTTT.

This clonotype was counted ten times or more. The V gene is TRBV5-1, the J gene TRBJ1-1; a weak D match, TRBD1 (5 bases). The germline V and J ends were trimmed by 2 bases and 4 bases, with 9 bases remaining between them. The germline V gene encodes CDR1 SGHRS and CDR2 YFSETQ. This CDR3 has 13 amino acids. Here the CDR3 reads CASSFQGSTEAFF. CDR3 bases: TGCGCCAGCAGCTTCCAGGGTAGCACTGAAGCTTTCTTT. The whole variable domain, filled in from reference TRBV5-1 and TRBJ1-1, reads KAGVTQTPRYLIKTRGQQVTLSCSPISGHRSVSWYQQTPGQGLQFLFEYFSETQRNKGNFPGRFSGRQFSNSRSEMNVSTLELGDSALYLCASSFQGSTEAFFGQGTRLTVV.

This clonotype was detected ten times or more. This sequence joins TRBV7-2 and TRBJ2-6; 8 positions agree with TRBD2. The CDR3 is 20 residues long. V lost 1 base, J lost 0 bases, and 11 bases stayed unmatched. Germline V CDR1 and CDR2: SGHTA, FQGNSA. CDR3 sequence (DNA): TGTGCCAGCAGCTTAGTTGGAGCGGGAGAAGGGTTCTCTGGGGCCAACGTCCTGACTTTC. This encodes CASSLVGAGEGFSGANVLTF.

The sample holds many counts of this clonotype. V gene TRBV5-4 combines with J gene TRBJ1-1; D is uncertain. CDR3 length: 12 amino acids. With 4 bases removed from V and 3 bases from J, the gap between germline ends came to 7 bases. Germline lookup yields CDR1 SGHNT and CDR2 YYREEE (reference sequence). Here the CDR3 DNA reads TGTGCCAGCAGCCTGCCGTACACTGAAGCTTTCTTT. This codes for CASSLPYTEAFF.

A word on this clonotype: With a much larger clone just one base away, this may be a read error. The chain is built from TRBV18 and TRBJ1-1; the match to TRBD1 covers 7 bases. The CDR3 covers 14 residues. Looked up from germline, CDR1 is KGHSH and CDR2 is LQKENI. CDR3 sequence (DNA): TGTGCCAGCCCACCAAGACAGGGTCTCACTGAAGCTTTCTTT. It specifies CASPPRQGLTEAFF.

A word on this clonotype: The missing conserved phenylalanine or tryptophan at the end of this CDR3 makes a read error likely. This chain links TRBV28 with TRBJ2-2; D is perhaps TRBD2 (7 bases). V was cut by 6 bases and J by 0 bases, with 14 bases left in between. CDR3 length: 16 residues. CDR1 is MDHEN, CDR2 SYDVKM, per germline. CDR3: CASRGGDNSNTGELFS. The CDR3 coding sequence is TGTGCCAGCAGGGGAGGGGACAATTCGAACACCGGGGAGCTGTTTTCT.

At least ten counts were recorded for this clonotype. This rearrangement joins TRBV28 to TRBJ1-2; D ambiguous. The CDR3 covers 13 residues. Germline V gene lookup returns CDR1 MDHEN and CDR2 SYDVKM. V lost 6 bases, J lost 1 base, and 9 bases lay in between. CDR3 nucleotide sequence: TGTGCCAGCAGCCCCCACAGTAACTATGGCTACACCTTC. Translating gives CASSPHSNYGYTF.

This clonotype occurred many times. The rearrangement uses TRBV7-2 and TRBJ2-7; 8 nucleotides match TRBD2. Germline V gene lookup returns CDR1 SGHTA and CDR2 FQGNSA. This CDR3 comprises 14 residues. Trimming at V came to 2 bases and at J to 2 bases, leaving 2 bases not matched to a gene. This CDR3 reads CASSLSGSTYEQYF. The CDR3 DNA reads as TGTGCCAGCAGCTTAAGCGGGAGCACCTACGAGCAGTACTTC. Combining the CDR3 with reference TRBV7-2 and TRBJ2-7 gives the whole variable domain GAGVSQSPSNKVTEKGKDVELRCDPISGHTALYWYRQSLGQGLEFLIYFQGNSAPDKSGLPSDRFSAERTGGSVSTLTIQRTQQEDSAVYLCASSLSGSTYEQYFGPGTRLTVT.

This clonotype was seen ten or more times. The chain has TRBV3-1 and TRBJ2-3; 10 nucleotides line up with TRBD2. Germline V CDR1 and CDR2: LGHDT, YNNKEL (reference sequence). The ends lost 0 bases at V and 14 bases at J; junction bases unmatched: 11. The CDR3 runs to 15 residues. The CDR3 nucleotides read TGTGCCAGCAGCCAAGATTTCACTAGCGGGAAAGGTCCGTATTTT. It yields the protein CASSQDFTSGKGPYF.

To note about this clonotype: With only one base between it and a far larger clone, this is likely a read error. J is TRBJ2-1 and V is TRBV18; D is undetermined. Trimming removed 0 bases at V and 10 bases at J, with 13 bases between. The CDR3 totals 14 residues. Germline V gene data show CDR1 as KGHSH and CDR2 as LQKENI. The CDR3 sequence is CASSPPSGFREQFF. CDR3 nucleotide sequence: TGTGCCAGCTCACCACCGTCCGGGTTTCGCGAGCAGTTCTTC.

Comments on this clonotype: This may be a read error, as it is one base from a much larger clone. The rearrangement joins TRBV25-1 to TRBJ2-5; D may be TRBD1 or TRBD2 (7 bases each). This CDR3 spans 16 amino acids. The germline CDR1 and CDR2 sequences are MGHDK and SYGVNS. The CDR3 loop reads CASSEGTAGIQEAQYF. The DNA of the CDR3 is TGTGCCAGCAGTGAAGGGACAGCGGGGATTCAAGAGGCCCAGTACTTC.

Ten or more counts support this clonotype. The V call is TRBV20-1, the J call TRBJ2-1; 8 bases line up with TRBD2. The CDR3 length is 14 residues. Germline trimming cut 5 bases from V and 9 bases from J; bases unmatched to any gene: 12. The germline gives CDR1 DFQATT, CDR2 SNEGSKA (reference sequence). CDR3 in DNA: TGCAGTGCTCCAACGGGAGGGCCTGGACTTGAGCAGTTCTTC. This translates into CSAPTGGPGLEQFF.

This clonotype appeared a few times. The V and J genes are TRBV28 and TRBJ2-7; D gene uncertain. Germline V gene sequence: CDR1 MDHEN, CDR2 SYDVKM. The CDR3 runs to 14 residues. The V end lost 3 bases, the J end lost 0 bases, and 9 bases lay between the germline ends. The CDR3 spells CASSFPHSSYEQYF. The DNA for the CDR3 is TGTGCCAGCAGTTTCCCCCATTCCTCCTACGAGCAGTACTTC.

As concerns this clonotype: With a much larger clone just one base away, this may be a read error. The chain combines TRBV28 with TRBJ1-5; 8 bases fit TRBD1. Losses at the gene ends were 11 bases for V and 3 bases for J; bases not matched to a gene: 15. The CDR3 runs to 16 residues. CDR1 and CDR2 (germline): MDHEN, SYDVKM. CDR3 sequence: CAGQRQGARDNQPQHF. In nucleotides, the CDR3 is TGTGCCGGCCAACGTCAGGGGGCGCGGGACAATCAGCCCCAGCATTTT. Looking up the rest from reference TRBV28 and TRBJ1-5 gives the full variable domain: DVKVTQSSRYLVKRTGEKVFLECVQDMDHENMFWYRQDPGLGLRLIYFSYDVKMKEKGDIPEGYSVSREKKERFSLILESASTNQTSMYLCAGQRQGARDNQPQHFGDGTRLSIL.

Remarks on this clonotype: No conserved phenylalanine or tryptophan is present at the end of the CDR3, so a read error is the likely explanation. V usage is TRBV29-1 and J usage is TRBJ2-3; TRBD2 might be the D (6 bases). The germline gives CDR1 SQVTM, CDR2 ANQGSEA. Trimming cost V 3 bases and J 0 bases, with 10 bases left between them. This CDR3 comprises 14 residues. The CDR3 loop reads CSVDNGSSTDTQYL. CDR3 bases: TGCAGCGTTGATAACGGGAGTAGCACAGATACGCAGTATCTT.

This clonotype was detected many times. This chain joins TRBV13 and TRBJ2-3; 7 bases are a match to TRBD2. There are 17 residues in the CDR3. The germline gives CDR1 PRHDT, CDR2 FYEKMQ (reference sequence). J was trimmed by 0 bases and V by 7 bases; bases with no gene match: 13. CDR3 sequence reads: CASTFRPLRESTDTQYF. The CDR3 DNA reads TGTGCCAGCACCTTCCGTCCTCTGCGGGAGAGCACAGATACGCAGTATTTT.

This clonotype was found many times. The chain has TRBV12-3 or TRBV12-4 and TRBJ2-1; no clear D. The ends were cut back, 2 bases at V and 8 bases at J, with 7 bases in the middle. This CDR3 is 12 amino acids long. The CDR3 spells CASSLRLHEQFF. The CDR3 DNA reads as TGTGCCAGCAGTTTAAGGCTGCATGAGCAGTTCTTC.

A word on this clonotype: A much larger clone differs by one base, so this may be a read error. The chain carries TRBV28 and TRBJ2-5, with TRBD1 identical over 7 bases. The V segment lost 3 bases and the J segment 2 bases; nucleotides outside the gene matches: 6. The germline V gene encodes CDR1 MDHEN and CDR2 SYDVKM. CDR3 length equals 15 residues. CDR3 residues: CASSFLWTGQETQYF. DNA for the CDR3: TGTGCCAGCAGTTTTCTGTGGACAGGTCAAGAGACCCAGTACTTC.